This T cell receptor beta chain appears in the sequencing data of a study of cytomegalovirus exposure and HLA in healthy donors. Notes on the study in general: A later analysis showed TCR association rates differing by HLA locus, peaking at DRB1 and lowest at HLA-C. A later analysis reportedly identified an Asian-associated ancestry cluster as carrying fewer N-insertions than the 666-donor mean. TCR beta chains numbering under 200 were designated cytomegalovirus-associated.

For this clone: The antigen remains unidentified.

V lost 6 bases to trimming and J lost 1 base, with 9 bases between them. The CDR3 covers 13 residues. The germline CDR1 and CDR2 sequences are LGHNT and FRNRAP. The study ran its PCR with 60 Vbeta and 13 Jbeta primers. Here immunoSEQ multiplex PCR was the method, and the copy in TCRdb shows in-frame clones only, minus some. The sample holds under 150,000 clones, approximately 78% seen once. The sequenced sample consisted of PBMCs. The J gene is TRBJ1-1, the V gene TRBV12-5; no firm D call. The receptor's source is a human donor in good health. CDR3 amino acids: CASGLRENTEAFF. The CDR3 DNA sequence: TGTGCTAGTGGCCTTAGAGAGAACACTGAAGCTTTCTTT. The complete variable domain, with remaining parts taken from reference TRBV12-5 and TRBJ1-1, reads DARVTQTPRHKVTEMGQEVTMRCQPILGHNTVFWYRQTMMQGLELLAYFRNRAPLDDSGMPKDRFSAEMPDATLATLKIQPSEPRDSAVYFCASGLRENTEAFFGQGTRLTVV.